These 32 T cell receptor beta chains originate from one sample sequenced in a study of blood T cell repertoires in COVID-19. The table came from immunoSEQ multiplex PCR; TCRdb's copy has only in-frame clones and leaves some out. The data hold fewer than 300,000 clones, with around 90% observed a single time. Sample: PBMCs or T cells enriched from blood (not recorded which). The origin of the receptors is a woman in her twenties or thirties who had recovered from COVID-19.

The chain has TRBV10-3 and TRBJ2-6; D is uncertain. This CDR3 has 17 amino acids. V was shortened by 4 bases and J by 2 bases, with 15 bases between the two germline ends. The V gene's germline CDR1 is ENHRY and CDR2 SYGVKD. As DNA, the CDR3 is TGTGCCATCAGTGCACTTAACACCCGGGCTGGGGCCAACGTCCTGACTTTC. It is translated as CAISALNTRAGANVLTF.

This clone was seen only once. The chain couples TRBV28 to TRBJ2-7, with D tentatively TRBD2 (5 bases). V was shortened by 3 bases and J by 6 bases, with 9 bases between the two germline ends. Germline V gives CDR1 MDHEN, CDR2 SYDVKM. The CDR3 length is 12 residues. CDR3 in amino acids: CASSLLEGEQYF. As DNA, the CDR3 is TGTGCCAGCAGTTTGCTAGAGGGCGAGCAGTACTTC.

The chain recombines TRBV18 with TRBJ1-1, with D possibly matching TRBD1 (6 bases). Trimming took off 1 base at V and 7 bases at J, with 13 bases between the two ends. Germline CDR1 KGHSH, CDR2 LQKENI. The CDR3 covers 14 residues. The CDR3 nucleotides are TGTGCCAGCTCACCACGGAGGGGAGGGGGTGAAGCTTTCTTT. It encodes CASSPRRGGGEAFF.

The chain employs TRBV27 and TRBJ2-1; TRBD2 matches 11 bases. V lost 5 bases to trimming and J lost 4 bases; unmatched junction nucleotides: 7. This CDR3 has 16 amino acids. Per germline, CDR1 MNHEY and CDR2 SMNVEV (reference sequence). CDR3 DNA sequence: TGTGCCAGCAGTCCACCAACTAGCGGGAGATACAATGAGCAGTTCTTC. This encodes CASSPPTSGRYNEQFF.

V usage is TRBV9 and J usage is TRBJ2-4; 11 bases map to TRBD1. V lost 2 bases to trimming and J lost 1 base; unmatched junction nucleotides: 8. Germline V lookup: CDR1 SGDLS, CDR2 YYNGEE. The CDR3 spans 18 residues. CDR3: CASSVSGTGGRAKNIQYF. The CDR3 DNA follows: TGTGCCAGCAGCGTCTCCGGGACAGGGGGGAGGGCCAAAAACATTCAGTACTTC.

The chain has TRBV6-2 or TRBV6-3 and TRBJ2-7, with TRBD2 matching 8 bases. The ends lost 7 bases at V and 2 bases at J; junction bases unmatched: 4. The CDR3 is 13 residues long. Germline V lookup: CDR1 MNHEY, CDR2 SVGEGT. For the CDR3, the DNA is TGTGCCAGCACCCCGGGAGGGCCCTACGAGCAGTACTTC. This translates into CASTPGGPYEQYF.

V usage is TRBV3-1 (or the pseudogene TRBV3-2) and J usage is TRBJ2-7; D is ambiguous. V lost 4 bases, J lost 1 base, and 11 bases lay in between. Germline CDR1 and CDR2: LGHDT and YNNKEL (reference sequence). The CDR3 runs 14 residues. CDR3 sequence (DNA): TGTGCCAGCAGCCCCCCCCACTCGTCCTACGAGCAGTACTTC. Translating gives CASSPPHSSYEQYF.

The chain joins TRBV14 to TRBJ1-2; D gene uncertain. This CDR3 contains 15 residues. V was cut by 1 base and J by 4 bases, with 13 bases left in between. Germline values: CDR1 SGHDN, CDR2 FVKESK. The CDR3 DNA reads TGTGCCAGCAGCCAAGTCGGTACGGGGTCCTATGGCTACACCTTC. This gives the protein CASSQVGTGSYGYTF.

The chain has TRBV5-1 and TRBJ2-5, with D possibly matching TRBD2 (5 bases). V was cut by 0 bases and J by 6 bases, with 30 bases left in between. This CDR3 has 20 residues. Germline values: CDR1 SGHRS, CDR2 YFSETQ. The CDR3 loop reads CASSLALPCSSPVAIKTQYF. CDR3 coding DNA: TGCGCCAGCAGCTTGGCTCTGCCCTGTTCTAGTCCGGTAGCGATAAAGACCCAGTACTTC.

The genes are TRBV7-9 and TRBJ2-7; weak D call: TRBD1 (6 bases). Deletions cut 5 bases from V and 2 bases from J, with 13 bases between. This CDR3 region has 14 residues. CDR1 is SEHNR and CDR2 is FQNEAQ in the germline V gene (reference sequence). The CDR3 here is CASSTNRETYEQYF. The CDR3 region has the DNA TGTGCCAGCAGCACCAACAGGGAAACCTACGAGCAGTACTTC.

V and J are TRBV5-5 and TRBJ2-7, with 11 positions matching TRBD2. Germline values: CDR1 SGHKS, CDR2 YYEKEE (reference sequence). This CDR3 contains 16 residues. Trimming at V came to 4 bases and at J to 2 bases, leaving 8 bases not matched to a gene. As DNA, the CDR3 is TGTGCCAGCAGCGCCGGACTAGCGGGCGGGGCCTACGAGCAGTACTTC. Translating gives CASSAGLAGGAYEQYF.

The chain has TRBV6-2 or TRBV6-3 and TRBJ2-5, with D unclear. In germline, CDR1 is MNHEY, CDR2 SVGEGT. V lost 3 bases, J lost 4 bases, and 6 bases lay in between. This CDR3 spans 12 amino acids. The CDR3 protein is CASSYTRETQYF. In nucleotides, the CDR3 is TGTGCCAGCAGTTATACTCGAGAGACCCAGTACTTC.

This clone was found once. The gene calls are TRBV19 and TRBJ1-1; tentative D call: TRBD1 (6 bases). The CDR3 has 14 residues. V was shortened by 7 bases and J by 1 base, with 13 bases between the two germline ends. Germline V gene data show CDR1 as LNHDA and CDR2 as SQIVND (reference sequence). The CDR3 loop is CASNIWTANTEAFF. The DNA of the CDR3 is TGTGCCAGTAATATTTGGACAGCGAACACTGAAGCTTTCTTT.

V is TRBV28 and J is TRBJ2-7, with TRBD1 identical over 8 bases. V gave up 6 bases and J gave up 3 bases; unmatched junction bases: 10. CDR1 and CDR2 from the germline V gene are MDHEN and SYDVKM. The CDR3 covers 15 residues. Here the CDR3 reads CASRPVGQGGYEQYF. The CDR3 region has the DNA TGTGCCAGCAGACCGGTCGGACAGGGCGGCTACGAGCAGTACTTC.

CDR3 bases: TGCGCCAGCAGCTTGGGGACAGGGGACCGCTACGAGCAGTACTTC. Protein product: CASSLGTGDRYEQYF. The rearrangement joins TRBV5-1 to TRBJ2-7, with 9 bases matching TRBD1. The junction had 4 bases not matched to a gene; V was cut back by 0 bases and J by 3 bases. The germline V gene encodes CDR1 SGHRS and CDR2 YFSETQ. CDR3 length: 15 residues. Full variable domain (outside the CDR3, taken from reference TRBV5-1 and TRBJ2-7): KAGVTQTPRYLIKTRGQQVTLSCSPISGHRSVSWYQQTPGQGLQFLFEYFSETQRNKGNFPGRFSGRQFSNSRSEMNVSTLELGDSALYLCASSLGTGDRYEQYFGPGTRLTVT.

The V gene is TRBV10-3, the J gene TRBJ1-1, with D tentatively TRBD1 (5 bases). Germline V gene data show CDR1 as ENHRY and CDR2 as SYGVKD. This CDR3 has 13 amino acids. Deletions cut 3 bases from V and 4 bases from J, with 9 bases between. CDR3 DNA sequence: TGTGCCATCAGTGACGGCAGGGTCACTGAAGCTTTCTTT. Its protein product is CAISDGRVTEAFF.

The genes are TRBV28 and TRBJ1-5; 12 nucleotides line up with TRBD1. This CDR3 spans 17 amino acids. With V trimmed by 1 base and J by 2 bases, 3 bases remained unmatched. Germline CDR1 and CDR2: MDHEN and SYDVKM. CDR3 bases: TGTGCCAGCAGTTTATCCGGGACAGGGGGCCGCAATCAGCCCCAGCATTTT. Protein sequence: CASSLSGTGGRNQPQHF.

The chain uses TRBV7-2 and TRBJ1-3, with 11 bases fitting TRBD1. With 5 bases clipped from V and 8 bases from J, the junction kept 8 bases outside the gene matches. The CDR3 is made up of 15 amino acids. Germline lookup yields CDR1 SGHTA and CDR2 FQGNSA. The CDR3 sequence: CASSLRTGGEYTIYF. CDR3 in DNA: TGTGCCAGCAGCCTAAGGACAGGGGGCGAGTACACCATATATTTT. Full variable domain (missing parts from reference TRBV7-2 and TRBJ1-3): GAGVSQSPSNKVTEKGKDVELRCDPISGHTALYWYRQSLGQGLEFLIYFQGNSAPDKSGLPSDRFSAERTGGSVSTLTIQRTQQEDSAVYLCASSLRTGGEYTIYFGEGSWLTVV.

The chain is built from TRBV28 and TRBJ1-6; a weak D match, TRBD1 (5 bases). The V end lost 9 bases, the J end lost 9 bases, and 18 bases lay between the germline ends. This CDR3 is 14 amino acids long. The germline V gene has CDR1 MDHEN and CDR2 SYDVKM. The CDR3 bases are TGTGCCAGTAGATCGGGGGATAACAGTTCACCCCTCCACTTT. Translated, it gives CASRSGDNSSPLHF.

The J gene is TRBJ2-2, the V gene TRBV11-2, with TRBD1 as a possible D gene (6 bases). There are 16 residues in the CDR3. Germline V gene sequence: CDR1 SGHAT, CDR2 FQNNGV. V lost 1 base and J 6 bases, leaving 15 bases between the germline ends. The CDR3, as DNA: TGTGCCAGCAGCTTAGTTGGACAGTCCCTCTCCGGGGAGCTGTTTTTT. Its translation is CASSLVGQSLSGELFF.

This clone was detected only once. The rearrangement joins TRBV3-1 (or the pseudogene TRBV3-2) to TRBJ1-1; D perhaps matches TRBD1 (5 bases). From germline, CDR1 is LGHDT and CDR2 YNNKEL (reference sequence). The V gene lost 1 base and the J gene lost 0 bases, with 9 bases spanning the gap. This CDR3 is built from 15 residues. Here the CDR3 DNA reads TGTGCCAGCAGCCAAGGCGTAGGGGTGAACACTGAAGCTTTCTTT. As protein: CASSQGVGVNTEAFF.

The rearrangement uses TRBV7-3 and TRBJ2-1, with 7 positions matching TRBD1. This CDR3 is 19 amino acids long. Germline values: CDR1 SGHTA, CDR2 FQGTGA. Trimming at V came to 5 bases and at J to 0 bases, leaving 16 bases not matched to a gene. The DNA for the CDR3 is TGTGCCAGCAGCCCCCGGGGACGACAGGGCTCTCTCTCCTACAATGAGCAGTTCTTC. Protein sequence: CASSPRGRQGSLSYNEQFF.

The rearrangement joins TRBV19 to TRBJ1-5, with 9 positions matching TRBD1. This CDR3 comprises 14 residues. Germline V gene data show CDR1 as LNHDA and CDR2 as SQIVND (reference sequence). The J segment lost 3 bases and the V segment lost 7 bases, leaving 4 bases of the junction unmatched. Here the CDR3 DNA reads TGTGCCAGTAAGGGACAGGGCAACAATCAGCCCCAGCATTTT. It is translated as CASKGQGNNQPQHF.

The chain links TRBV6-5 to TRBJ2-2; 7 bases are shared with TRBD2. The CDR3 consists of 14 residues. CDR1 and CDR2 (germline): MNHEY, SVGAGI. V lost 4 bases to trimming and J lost 3 bases; unmatched junction nucleotides: 2. The CDR3 is CASSSSGDTGELFF. For the CDR3, the DNA is TGTGCCAGCAGTTCCAGCGGGGACACCGGGGAGCTGTTTTTT.

Only one count was recorded for this clone. The V and J genes are TRBV6-5 and TRBJ1-1, with D maybe TRBD1 (5 bases). The CDR3 has 15 residues. The germline V gene encodes CDR1 MNHEY and CDR2 SVGAGI. Trimming shortened V by 2 bases and J by 0 bases, and 10 bases separated the two germline ends. For the CDR3, the DNA is TGTGCCAGCAGTTACCAGGGACTGATGAACACTGAAGCTTTCTTT. Translation: CASSYQGLMNTEAFF.

CDR3 protein: CASNSGVTYNEQFF. CDR3 in DNA: TGTGCCAGCAACAGCGGAGTCACCTACAATGAGCAGTTCTTC. This chain uses TRBV2 with TRBJ2-1; D is possibly TRBD2 (5 bases). The length of the CDR3 is 14 residues. CDR1 SNHLY and CDR2 FYNNEI come from the germline V gene. V shed 7 bases and J shed 2 bases, with 12 bases lying between them. Using reference TRBV2 and TRBJ2-1 for the parts outside the CDR3, the full variable domain is EPEVTQTPSHQVTQMGQEVILRCVPISNHLYFYWYRQILGQKVEFLVSFYNNEISEKSEIFDDQFSVERPDGSNFTLKIRSTKLEDSAMYFCASNSGVTYNEQFFGPGTRLTVL.

V gene TRBV4-1 combines with J gene TRBJ1-1, with D possibly being TRBD1 (5 bases). Germline V gene lookup returns CDR1 MGHRA and CDR2 YSYEKL. The CDR3 consists of 15 residues. Trimming stripped 3 bases from V and 0 bases from J, with 11 bases between. CDR3: CASSHLGAVNTEAFF. CDR3 bases: TGCGCCAGCAGCCATTTAGGGGCAGTGAACACTGAAGCTTTCTTT.

This chain joins TRBV4-1 and TRBJ1-1, with D possibly being TRBD1 (5 bases). CDR1 MGHRA and CDR2 YSYEKL come from the germline V gene. Trimming cost V 5 bases and J 5 bases, with 21 bases left between them. The CDR3 is 16 amino acids. The CDR3 DNA follows: TGCGCCAGCAGCGCCCGGTTTGAACCCGGGGGTACTGAAGCTTTCTTT. It is translated as CASSARFEPGGTEAFF.

This clone was found once. V and J are TRBV10-3 and TRBJ2-2; 13 bases align to TRBD2. V lost 10 bases and J lost 5; bases outside the gene matches: 10. Germline values: CDR1 ENHRY, CDR2 SYGVKD. This CDR3 is 16 amino acids long. The CDR3 DNA sequence: TGTGCCACCGAGACTAGCGGGGGGAAACGGACCGGGGAGCTGTTTTTT. Its protein product is CATETSGGKRTGELFF.

The sample holds a few counts of this clone. V gene TRBV6-5 combines with J gene TRBJ1-5; TRBD1 matches 7 bases. Germline values: CDR1 MNHEY, CDR2 SVGAGI. CDR3 size: 15 residues. Trimming removed 9 bases from V and 0 bases from J; junction bases left unmatched: 8. The CDR3 sequence is CASKGTANSNQPQHF. CDR3 nucleotide sequence: TGTGCCAGTAAGGGGACAGCTAATAGCAATCAGCCCCAGCATTTT.

The chain carries TRBV10-2 and TRBJ1-1, with a tentative D call TRBD1 (5 bases). Germline-derived CDR1 and CDR2 are WSHSY and SAAADI. CDR3 length equals 14 residues. Trimming left V 4 bases short and J 0 bases short, with 9 bases between. The CDR3 DNA sequence: TGCGCCAGCAGTGGGGCAGGGTTGAACACTGAAGCTTTCTTT. As protein: CASSGAGLNTEAFF.

The chain combines TRBV29-1 with TRBJ2-3; 9 positions match TRBD1. The germline gives CDR1 SQVTM, CDR2 ANQGSEA. The V and J ends lost 6 bases and 2 bases, in that order; junction bases with no gene match: 12. The CDR3 is 16 amino acids. The CDR3 sequence: CSVAAIQGANTDTQYF. DNA for the CDR3: TGCAGCGTGGCGGCCATACAGGGGGCGAACACAGATACGCAGTATTTT.